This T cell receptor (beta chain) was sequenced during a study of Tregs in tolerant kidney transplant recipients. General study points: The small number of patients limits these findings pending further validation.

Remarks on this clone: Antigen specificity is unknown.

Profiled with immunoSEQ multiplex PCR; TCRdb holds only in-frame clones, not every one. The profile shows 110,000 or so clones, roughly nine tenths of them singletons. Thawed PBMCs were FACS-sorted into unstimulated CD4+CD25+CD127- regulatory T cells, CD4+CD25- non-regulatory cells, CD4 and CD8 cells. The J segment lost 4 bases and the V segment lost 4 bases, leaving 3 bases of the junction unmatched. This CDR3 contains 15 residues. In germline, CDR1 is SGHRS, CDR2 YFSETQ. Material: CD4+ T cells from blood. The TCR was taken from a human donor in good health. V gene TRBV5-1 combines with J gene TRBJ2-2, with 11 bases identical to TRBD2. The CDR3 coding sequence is TGCGCCAGCAGCGCAACTAGCGGGAGCACCGGGGAGCTGTTTTTT. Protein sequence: CASSATSGSTGELFF.